This T cell receptor (beta chain) was recovered during a study of T cell changes during pregnancy in multiple sclerosis. Here immunoSEQ multiplex PCR was the method, and the copy in TCRdb shows in-frame clones only, minus some. Altogether around 17,000 clones are present, around 97% being singletons, with the ten largest covering about 0.89%. The CDR3 extends over 13 amino acids. Deletions cut 4 bases from V and 2 bases from J, with 9 bases between. Per the germline V gene, CDR1 is MGHRA and CDR2 is YSYEKL. This chain joins TRBV4-1 and TRBJ2-7, with D maybe TRBD2 (6 bases). The sequencing here drew on peripheral blood, taken in the third trimester of pregnancy. This clonotype was obtained from a female donor with multiple sclerosis, enrolled in a pregnancy study. Here the CDR3 reads CASSRGTAYEQYF. DNA of the CDR3: TGCGCCAGCAGCCGTGGGACTGCCTACGAGCAGTACTTC.